Listed here are 26 T cell receptor beta chains from one sample, sequenced in a study of blood T cell repertoires in COVID-19. The protocol was immunoSEQ multiplex PCR, while the TCRdb copy is restricted to in-frame clones and leaves out a portion. Of about 70,000 clones listed, around four fifths are singletons. Sequencing was done on a sample of peripheral blood. The receptors derive from a human donor in a cohort sampled during active COVID-19.

V usage is TRBV23-1 and J usage is TRBJ2-7; TRBD1 might be the D (5 bases). TRBV23-1 is classed as an ORF, of uncertain function. V was shortened by 3 bases and J by 2 bases, with 8 bases between the two germline ends. The CDR3 is 13 residues long. CDR3 bases: TGCGCCAGCAGTCAGGGCAGGGCCTACGAGCAGTACTTC. This codes for CASSQGRAYEQYF.

Ten or more counts support this clone. The genes are TRBV5-4 and TRBJ2-5; tentatively, D is TRBD1 (5 bases). Germline CDR1 is SGHNT and CDR2 is YYREEE (reference sequence). The CDR3 loop spans 12 amino acids. V lost 5 bases and J 4 bases, leaving 9 bases between the germline ends. CDR3 amino acids: CASRGVSETQYF. The CDR3, as DNA: TGTGCCAGCAGAGGGGTTTCAGAGACCCAGTACTTC.

The chain joins TRBV28 to TRBJ2-4, with D hard to call. Germline V gene sequence: CDR1 MDHEN, CDR2 SYDVKM. Between the trimmed V and J ends, which lost 6 bases and 0 bases, there was a span of 12 bases. The CDR3 extends over 15 amino acids. In nucleotides, the CDR3 is TGTGCCAGCAGCTCACAGCAGTTAGCCAAAAACATTCAGTACTTC. Its protein product is CASSSQQLAKNIQYF.

The chain couples TRBV6-5 to TRBJ2-5; 7 bases align to TRBD1. Germline trimming cut 6 bases from V and 2 bases from J; bases unmatched to any gene: 9. Germline V gene lookup returns CDR1 MNHEY and CDR2 SVGAGI. This CDR3 spans 15 amino acids. The CDR3 coding sequence is TGTGCCAGCAGGGCCGCCCCGGGACAGCAAGAGACCCAGTACTTC. Amino acids: CASRAAPGQQETQYF.

The rearrangement links TRBV5-1 to TRBJ2-5; 8 nucleotides align to TRBD2. Germline V gives CDR1 SGHRS, CDR2 YFSETQ. The CDR3 consists of 16 residues. V gave up 2 bases and J gave up 3 bases; unmatched junction bases: 9. The CDR3 DNA is TGCGCCAGCAGCTTAAACACCGGGGGGGTGGAAGAGACCCAGTACTTC. This codes for CASSLNTGGVEETQYF.

This chain connects TRBV14 to TRBJ1-2; no reliable D call. The germline V gene has CDR1 SGHDN and CDR2 FVKESK. V gave up 2 bases and J gave up 3 bases, with 19 bases separating them. CDR3 length equals 17 residues. The CDR3 DNA follows: TGTGCCAGCAGCCAACCCATTATGGCAGGAAGAGACTATGGCTACACCTTC. Protein: CASSQPIMAGRDYGYTF.

The CDR3 spells CSVAMGLTGYTGELFF. The CDR3 coding sequence is TGCAGCGTTGCCATGGGATTGACAGGGTACACCGGGGAGCTGTTTTTT. The chain is built from TRBV29-1 and TRBJ2-2; 7 bases map to TRBD1. The CDR3 runs to 16 residues. The V segment lost 4 bases and the J segment 3 bases; nucleotides outside the gene matches: 11. The V gene's germline CDR1 is SQVTM and CDR2 ANQGSEA.

V and J are TRBV7-4 and TRBJ2-7, with 7 nucleotides matching TRBD1. The CDR3 sequence is 16 residues long. Germline assignment: CDR1 SGHVT and CDR2 SQSDAQ. With V trimmed by 2 bases and J by 2 bases, 9 bases remained unmatched. The CDR3 loop is CASSLCSGGNAYEQYF. In DNA form, the CDR3 reads TGTGCCAGCAGCTTATGTTCAGGGGGTAACGCCTACGAGCAGTACTTC.

The chain is built from TRBV3-1 (or the pseudogene TRBV3-2) and TRBJ2-7; 8 bases match TRBD1. The CDR3 is 14 residues long. V was pared by 3 bases and J by 5 bases, with 6 bases of the junction left unmatched. Germline CDR1 is LGHDT and CDR2 is YNNKEL (reference sequence). The DNA of the CDR3 is TGTGCCAGCAGCCACTCCGACAGGGGCCACGAGCAGTACTTC. Amino acids: CASSHSDRGHEQYF.

The chain recombines TRBV19 with TRBJ1-2, with a tentative D call TRBD1 (5 bases). V shed 6 bases and J shed 4 bases, with 12 bases lying between them. Germline V lookup: CDR1 LNHDA, CDR2 SQIVND (reference sequence). The CDR3 is 13 residues long. The CDR3 sequence: CASRTTVGYGYTF. In DNA form, the CDR3 reads TGTGCCAGTAGGACGACAGTGGGCTATGGCTACACCTTC.

The chain carries TRBV5-1 and TRBJ2-3; 9 nucleotides line up with TRBD1. V lost 2 bases and J lost 4; bases outside the gene matches: 8. Germline lookup yields CDR1 SGHRS and CDR2 YFSETQ. The CDR3 extends over 16 amino acids. Here the CDR3 DNA reads TGCGCCAGCAGCTTAGAAAGGACAGGGGTTTCAGATACGCAGTATTTT. Translation gives CASSLERTGVSDTQYF.

The table lists this clone with a count of one. The chain combines TRBV7-3 with TRBJ2-1, with 10 bases aligning to TRBD2. Germline trimming cut 5 bases from V and 1 base from J; bases unmatched to any gene: 5. The germline V gene encodes CDR1 SGHTA and CDR2 FQGTGA. The CDR3 covers 16 residues. CDR3: CASSPLLAGSYNEQFF. CDR3 DNA sequence: TGTGCCAGCAGCCCGTTACTAGCGGGGTCCTACAATGAGCAGTTCTTC. Variable domain in full (rest from reference TRBV7-3 and TRBJ2-1): GAGVSQTPSNKVTEKGKYVELRCDPISGHTALYWYRQSLGQGPEFLIYFQGTGAADDSGLPNDRFFAVRPEGSVSTLKIQRTERGDSAVYLCASSPLLAGSYNEQFFGPGTRLTVL.

The V call is TRBV30, the J call TRBJ2-1; TRBD2 agrees at 14 bases. CDR3 length equals 14 residues. Germline V gene lookup returns CDR1 GTSNPN and CDR2 SVGIG (reference sequence). The J segment lost 9 bases and the V segment lost 2 bases, leaving 3 bases of the junction unmatched. The CDR3 sequence: CAWSIGLAGGEQFF. Here the CDR3 DNA reads TGTGCCTGGAGTATCGGACTAGCGGGGGGTGAGCAGTTCTTC.

This rearrangement joins TRBV18 to TRBJ1-4; a weak D match, TRBD1 (5 bases). V was clipped by 1 base and J by 4 bases, with 13 bases between them. CDR3 length: 16 residues. CDR1 and CDR2 from the germline V gene are KGHSH and LQKENI. CDR3 DNA: TGTGCCAGCTCACCACAGGCGGGGACTGTTAATGAAAAACTGTTTTTT. Encoded protein: CASSPQAGTVNEKLFF.

About this clone itself: The junction differs from germline at one of its ends, possibly a read error. The chain couples TRBV5-6 to TRBJ1-4; D perhaps matches TRBD1 (6 bases). In germline, CDR1 is SGHDT, CDR2 YYEEEE. The CDR3 sequence is 15 residues long. CDR3: CASSKGQGTNERLFF. CDR3 nucleotide sequence: TGTGCCAGCAGCAAGGGACAAGGGACTAATGAAAGACTGTTTTTT.

V gene TRBV9 combines with J gene TRBJ1-3; D may be TRBD1 (6 bases). Trimming took off 0 bases at V and 4 bases at J, with 14 bases between the two ends. The germline CDR1 and CDR2 sequences are SGDLS and YYNGEE. The CDR3 runs to 16 residues. The CDR3 DNA is TGTGCCAGCAGCGTAGGATCGGGGGGCGCCGGAAACACCATATATTTT. Translating gives CASSVGSGGAGNTIYF. Supplemented by reference TRBV9 and TRBJ1-3, the full variable domain reads DSGVTQTPKHLITATGQRVTLRCSPRSGDLSVYWYQQSLDQGLQFLIQYYNGEERAKGNILERFSAQQFPDLHSELNLSSLELGDSALYFCASSVGSGGAGNTIYFGEGSWLTVV.

The chain combines TRBV5-8 with TRBJ2-3; 10 nucleotides line up with TRBD1. Trimming cost V 4 bases and J 7 bases; bases outside gene matches: 9. Looked up from germline, CDR1 is SGHTS and CDR2 is YDEGEE. The CDR3 extends over 15 amino acids. CDR3 sequence reads: CASSQRTGGIYTQYF. The CDR3 region has the DNA TGTGCCAGCAGCCAAAGGACAGGGGGAATCTATACGCAGTATTTT.

The CDR3 nucleotides read TGTGCCAGCAGCCAGGGACTCTCAATCGGCTACAATGAGCAGTTCTTC. This codes for CASSQGLSIGYNEQFF. The V and J genes are TRBV3-1 (or the pseudogene TRBV3-2) and TRBJ2-1, with D tentatively TRBD2 (6 bases). This CDR3 is 16 amino acids long. Trimming stripped 3 bases from V and 3 bases from J, with 15 bases between. Germline V gene sequence: CDR1 LGHDT, CDR2 YNNKEL (reference sequence).

There are a few counts of this clone. The chain employs TRBV7-8 and TRBJ2-7, with 11 bases identical to TRBD2. Germline V gives CDR1 SGHVS, CDR2 FQNEAQ. The CDR3 loop spans 15 amino acids. J lost 2 bases, V lost 9 bases, and 9 bases had no gene match. The CDR3 loop reads CASVKGTSGTYEQYF. The CDR3 DNA reads TGTGCCAGTGTAAAGGGGACTAGCGGCACCTACGAGCAGTACTTC.

In its sample, this clone was seen a few times. The chain couples TRBV2 to TRBJ1-2; TRBD1 aligns across 8 bases. The ends lost 4 bases at V and 6 bases at J; junction bases unmatched: 4. Germline V lookup: CDR1 SNHLY, CDR2 FYNNEI. This CDR3 has 13 residues. The CDR3 region is CASSGQGPNGYTF. The CDR3 DNA reads as TGTGCCAGCAGTGGACAGGGGCCCAATGGCTACACCTTC.

The chain joins TRBV6-5 to TRBJ2-3; possibly TRBD2 for D (7 bases). With 7 bases removed from V and 6 bases from J, the gap between germline ends came to 17 bases. Germline CDR1 is MNHEY and CDR2 is SVGAGI. The CDR3 runs to 14 residues. CDR3 loop: CASNIGGARDTQYF. CDR3 sequence (DNA): TGTGCCAGCAACATAGGGGGGGCCCGGGATACGCAGTATTTT.

This clone was seen only once. This sequence joins TRBV18 and TRBJ2-7, with TRBD1 identical over 11 bases. Germline CDR1 reads KGHSH; CDR2 reads LQKENI. This CDR3 contains 14 residues. With 5 bases clipped from V and 6 bases from J, the junction kept 6 bases outside the gene matches. CDR3 in DNA: TGTGCCAGCTCAAGAAAAGGGACAGGGGGCGAGCAGTACTTC. Translated, it gives CASSRKGTGGEQYF.

The rearrangement links TRBV5-1 to TRBJ1-1; D gene uncertain. The CDR3 contains 13 residues. Germline V gene data show CDR1 as SGHRS and CDR2 as YFSETQ. Trimming pared 6 bases from V and 4 bases from J, leaving 13 bases between. The CDR3 here is CASTLIPGTEAFF. Here the CDR3 DNA reads TGCGCCAGCACCCTAATTCCGGGCACTGAAGCTTTCTTT.

On this clone itself: The junction does not match germline at one end; this may be a read error. The J gene is TRBJ1-2, the V gene TRBV9, with TRBD1 matching over 7 bases. The CDR3 has 15 amino acids. Germline values: CDR1 SGDLS, CDR2 YYNGEE. The CDR3: CASTVTGDPNYGYTF. CDR3 coding DNA: TGTGCCAGCACCGTAACAGGGGACCCTAACTATGGCTACACCTTC. The whole variable domain, remainder taken from reference TRBV9 and TRBJ1-2, is DSGVTQTPKHLITATGQRVTLRCSPRSGDLSVYWYQQSLDQGLQFLIQYYNGEERAKGNILERFSAQQFPDLHSELNLSSLELGDSALYFCASTVTGDPNYGYTFGSGTRLTVV.

This chain connects TRBV7-2 to TRBJ1-6; 7 bases are shared with TRBD1. Looked up from germline, CDR1 is SGHTA and CDR2 is FQGNSA. The CDR3 contains 16 residues. V lost 5 bases and J lost 3; bases outside the gene matches: 7. The CDR3 region is CASSPGQDFYNSPLHF. Here the CDR3 DNA reads TGTGCCAGCAGCCCTGGACAGGACTTCTATAATTCACCCCTCCACTTT. Full variable domain (remainder filled in from reference TRBV7-2 and TRBJ1-6): GAGVSQSPSNKVTEKGKDVELRCDPISGHTALYWYRQSLGQGLEFLIYFQGNSAPDKSGLPSDRFSAERTGGSVSTLTIQRTQQEDSAVYLCASSPGQDFYNSPLHFGNGTRLTVT.

The DNA of the CDR3 is TGTGCCAGCAGCCGGACAGGGGCGGGGACTGAAGCTTTCTTT. Translating gives CASSRTGAGTEAFF. The J gene is TRBJ1-1, the V gene TRBV5-5, with 9 nucleotides matching TRBD1. V shed 4 bases and J 5 bases; nucleotides not matched to a gene: 6. CDR3 length equals 14 residues. Germline CDR1 reads SGHKS; CDR2 reads YYEKEE (reference sequence).